Listed below are T cell receptor beta chains from one sample, sequenced in a study of read filtering for tumor transcriptome and immune sequencing. TCRdb used MiXCR to reprocess the reads, holding one entry per CDR3 protein. The sample holds 130,000 or so distinct CDR3 sequences, 13% seen once. Sequenced material: a population of CD138-negative cells sorted from bone marrow. The receptors shown here come from a donor at least 40 years old with multiple myeloma. The CDR3 runs from the conserved cysteine through the conserved F or W. The D gene is left open where the match is weak. Only part of the rows carry a size: once, few, many, or a class if the clone is expanded.

>TRBV9|TRBJ1-5|TRBD1|many
TGTGCCAGCAGCCGAGGGGACAGGGGTCAGCCCCAGCATTTT
CASSRGDRGQPQHF
>TRBV29-1|TRBJ1-1|NA|many
TGCAGCGTTGAAGTCGTCTCCAGCACTGAAGCTTTCTTT
CSVEVVSSTEAFF
>TRBV20-1|TRBJ2-4|NA|many
TGCAGTGCTAGAGAGGGGGACATTCAGTACTTC
CSAREGDIQYF
>TRBV9|TRBJ2-3|NA|many
TGTGCCAGCAGCGTAGACGGGCGGATGGGGGATACGCAGTATTTT
CASSVDGRMGDTQYF
>TRBV9|TRBJ1-3|NA|many
TGTGCCAGCACGCGAGGGGCCCTAGGTGGAAACACCATATATTTT
CASTRGALGGNTIYF
>TRBV7-9|TRBJ2-1|TRBD2|NA
TGTGCCAGCAGCTCGGGACTAGTAGTCGGCAATGAGCAGTTCTTC
CASSSGLVVGNEQFF
>TRBV29-1|TRBJ2-1|TRBD2|many
TGCAGCGTTGAGGGAACTAGCGGGACCATTAGGGATCGCAATGAGCAGTTCTTC
CSVEGTSGTIRDRNEQFF
>TRBV7-9|TRBJ2-2|TRBD2|many
TGTGCCAGCAGCTCGACTAGCGGGATGAACACCGGGGAGCTGTTTTTT
CASSSTSGMNTGELFF
>TRBV4-1|TRBJ1-2|TRBD1|many
TGCGCCAGCAGCCAGTCTCCGGGACTCAGGGGGTATGGCTACACCTTC
CASSQSPGLRGYGYTF
>TRBV4-1|TRBJ1-4|TRBD1|many
TGCGCCAGCAGCCATCCACCGGGACAGGGGGGGGAAAAACTGTTTTTT
CASSHPPGQGGEKLFF
>TRBV2|TRBJ2-5|TRBD2|many
TGTGCCAGCGGGGGAGCGGGACGGTACCAAGAGACCCAGTACTTC
CASGGAGRYQETQYF
>TRBV14|TRBJ2-5|NA|many
TGTGCCAGCAGCCTCTTGCAAGAGACCCAGTACTTC
CASSLLQETQYF
>TRBV20-1|TRBJ1-5|TRBD1|many
TGCAGTGCTAGAGATTGGTCCGGACAGGGGAATCAGCCCCAGCATTTT
CSARDWSGQGNQPQHF
>TRBV5-1|TRBJ1-2|NA|many
TGCGCCAGCAGCTTAATACCCCCTGGTGACTATGGCTACACCTTC
CASSLIPPGDYGYTF
>TRBV20-1|TRBJ2-5|NA|many
TGCAGTGCTAGAGATCGGCACAGGCCCCAAGAGACCCAGTACTTC
CSARDRHRPQETQYF
>TRBV7-9|TRBJ1-1|NA|many
TGTGCCAGCAGCTTATTGGAAGGGCGATCTGACCTTGAAGCTTTCTTT
CASSLLEGRSDLEAFF
>TRBV14|TRBJ2-3|NA|NA
TGTGCCAGCAGCCAAGGAAGACGGGCACCAGATACGCAGTATTTT
CASSQGRRAPDTQYF
>TRBV27|TRBJ1-5|TRBD1|many
TGTGCCAGCAGCATGAGGGGACAGGGGGCTGGCAATCAGCCCCAGCATTTT
CASSMRGQGAGNQPQHF
>TRBV24-1|TRBJ2-2|NA|many
TGTGCCACCAGTGATTTTAAGGGGTACACCGGGGAGCTGTTTTTT
CATSDFKGYTGELFF
>TRBV29-1|TRBJ2-3|NA|many
TGCAGCGTTGAGAGCGGCCTAGTAGATACGCAGTATTTT
CSVESGLVDTQYF
>TRBV20-1|TRBJ1-1|NA|NA
TGCAGTGCTAGAGGGACGGCGAACACTGAAGCTTTCTTT
CSARGTANTEAFF
>TRBV20-1|TRBJ2-3|TRBD2|many
TGCAGTGCTAGAGAATGGAGCGGGGGGAAGGCAGATACGCAGTATTTT
CSAREWSGGKADTQYF
>TRBV24-1|TRBJ2-7|NA|many
TGTGCCACCAGTTCCATGGACAGCTACGAGCAGTACTTC
CATSSMDSYEQYF
>TRBV6-1|TRBJ1-1|NA|NA
TGTGCCATCGGGCGGGGGAACTCAGAAGCTTTCTTT
CAIGRGNSEAFF
>TRBV2|TRBJ1-1|TRBD1|many
TGTGCCAGCAGTTATGACAGGGATGGCACTGAAGCTTTCTTT
CASSYDRDGTEAFF
>TRBV20-1|TRBJ2-7|NA|few
TGCAGTGCTCTGGCTGGGGGTCGATCCTACGAGCAGTACTTC
CSALAGGRSYEQYF
>TRBV29-1|TRBJ2-1|TRBD1|few
TGCAGCGTGCAGGGACAGGGGGCAAATGAGCAGTTCTTC
CSVQGQGANEQFF
>TRBV7-8|TRBJ1-2|NA|many
TGTGCCAGCAGCCCGGGGTTTGGCTATGGCTACACCTTC
CASSPGFGYGYTF
>TRBV5-1|TRBJ2-7|NA|NA
TGCGCCAGCAGCTCCGGGACTGCTCACCTCGAGCAGTACTTC
CASSSGTAHLEQYF
>TRBV27|TRBJ1-2|TRBD1|many
TGTGCCAGCAGAGGAAGAACAGGGGATCTGGATGGCTACACCTTC
CASRGRTGDLDGYTF
>TRBV7-9|TRBJ2-2|NA|many
TGTGCCAGCAGCCCCCTAGGAGACGCCCCAACCGGGGAGCTGTTTTTT
CASSPLGDAPTGELFF
>TRBV3-1|TRBJ1-5|TRBD1|many
TGTGCCAGCAGCCAAAGTCCCGACAGGGGTGGTCAGCCCCAGCATTTT
CASSQSPDRGGQPQHF
>TRBV29-1|TRBJ1-4|NA|many
TGCAGCGTTGACTCCGGGGTGGAAAAACTGTTTTTT
CSVDSGVEKLFF